This T cell receptor (beta chain) emerged from a study of vaccination and CD4 T cells after COVID-19. Study-wide results and limits: Among reactive clones from convalescent patients, a median around 84% appeared only post-vaccination.

As to this clonotype: What it recognizes is unknown.

J was trimmed by 4 bases and V by 4 bases; bases with no gene match: 9. The CDR3 has 15 residues. CDR1 and CDR2 from the germline V gene are SEHNR and FQNEAQ (reference sequence). Cultured CD4+ T-cell DNA underwent Oncomine TCR Beta short-read sequencing. Genomic DNA was isolated from CD4+ T cells that had been cultured. MiXCR, applied by TCRdb to the PCR reads, yields one record per CDR3 protein. The repertoire consists of 15,000 to 20,000 distinct CDR3 sequences, with about 77% occurring once and the leading ten covering about a sixth. Treatment given: roughly nine-day PBMC culture with coronavirus spike peptide pools or control peptides (ViraFEST assay).

The receptor was derived from a human donor who received a COVID-19 vaccine. Sequencing was performed on CD4+ T cells from blood, cultured in vitro, taken after SARS-CoV-2 vaccination. The chain is built from TRBV7-9 and TRBJ1-1, with 7 bases lining up with TRBD1. This chain's CDR3 is CASSSEGAGATEAFF. CDR3 coding DNA: TGTGCCAGCAGCTCGGAGGGGGCAGGGGCCACTGAAGCTTTCTTT.